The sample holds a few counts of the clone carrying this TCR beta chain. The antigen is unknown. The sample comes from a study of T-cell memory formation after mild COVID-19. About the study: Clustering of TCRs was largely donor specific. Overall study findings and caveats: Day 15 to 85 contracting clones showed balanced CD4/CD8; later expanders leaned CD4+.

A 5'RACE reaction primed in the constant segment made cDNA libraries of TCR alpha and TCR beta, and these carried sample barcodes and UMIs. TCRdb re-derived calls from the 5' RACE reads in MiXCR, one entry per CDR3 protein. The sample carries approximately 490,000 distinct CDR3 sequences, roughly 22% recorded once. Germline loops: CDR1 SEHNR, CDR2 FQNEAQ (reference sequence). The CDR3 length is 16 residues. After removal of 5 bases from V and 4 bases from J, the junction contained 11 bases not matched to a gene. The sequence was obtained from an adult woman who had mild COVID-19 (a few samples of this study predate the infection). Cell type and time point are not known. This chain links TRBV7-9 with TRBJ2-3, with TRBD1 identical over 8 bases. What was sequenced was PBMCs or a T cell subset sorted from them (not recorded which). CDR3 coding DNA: TGTGCCAGCAGCCATACCAACAGGGGGGAAGCAGATACGCAGTATTTT. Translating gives CASSHTNRGEADTQYF.